This TCR beta chain was identified in a study of blood T cell repertoires in COVID-19. Study-level background: COVID-19 samples collected from the United States, Italy and Spain covered acute and convalescent phases. PBMCs, B-cell-depleted T cells, or T cells were the source of the cDNA or gDNA that made up the material.

Germline V gene sequence: CDR1 SEHNR, CDR2 FQNEAQ (reference sequence). V was pared by 3 bases and J by 4 bases, with 13 bases of the junction left unmatched. CDR3 length equals 19 residues. Data came from immunoSEQ multiplex PCR; TCRdb stores just in-frame clones and leaves some out. Seen here are approximately 94,000 clones, over 75% observed once, and the top ten hold about 13%. The chain is built from TRBV7-9 and TRBJ2-3, with 13 bases fitting TRBD2. The source is a human donor in a cohort sampled during active COVID-19. Sequencing input: peripheral blood. The CDR3 bases are TGTGCCAGCAGCTTGCTTCGAGGGACTAGCGGGATTAGCCCAGATACGCAGTATTTT. It codes for CASSLLRGTSGISPDTQYF.